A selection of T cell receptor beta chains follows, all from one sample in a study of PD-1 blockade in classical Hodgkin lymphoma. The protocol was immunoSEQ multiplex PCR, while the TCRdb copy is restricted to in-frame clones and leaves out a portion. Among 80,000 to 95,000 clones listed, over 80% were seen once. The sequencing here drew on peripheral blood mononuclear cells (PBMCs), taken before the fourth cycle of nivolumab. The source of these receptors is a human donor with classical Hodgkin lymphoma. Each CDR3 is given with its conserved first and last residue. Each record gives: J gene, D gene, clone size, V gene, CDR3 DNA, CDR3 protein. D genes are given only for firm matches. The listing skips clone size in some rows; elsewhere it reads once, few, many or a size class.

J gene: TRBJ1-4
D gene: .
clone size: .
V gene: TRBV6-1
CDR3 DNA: TGTGCCAGCAGTGATTGGGATGAAAAACTGTTTTTT
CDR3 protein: CASSDWDEKLFF

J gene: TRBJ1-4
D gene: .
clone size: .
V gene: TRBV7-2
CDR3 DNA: TGTGCCAGCAGCTTAATAAGAGGGTCGGGGGAAAAACTGTTTTTT
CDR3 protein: CASSLIRGSGEKLFF

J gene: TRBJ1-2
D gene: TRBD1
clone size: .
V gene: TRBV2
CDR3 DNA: TGTGCCAGCGGGGGACAGGGGGGAGGTAGCTATGGCTACACCTTC
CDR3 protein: CASGGQGGGSYGYTF

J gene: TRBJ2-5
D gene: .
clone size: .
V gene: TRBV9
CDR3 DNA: TGTGCCAGCAGCCCCACAAACCAAGAGACCCAGTACTTC
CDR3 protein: CASSPTNQETQYF

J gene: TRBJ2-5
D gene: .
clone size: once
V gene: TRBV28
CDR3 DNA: TGTGCCAGCGGGGGCAGTCTCCAAGAGACCCAGTACTTC
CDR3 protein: CASGGSLQETQYF

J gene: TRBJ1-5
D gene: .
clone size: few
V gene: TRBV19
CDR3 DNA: TGTGCCAGTAGTACCTACTCCGGGACCCTCGGGCATCAGCCCCAGCATTTT
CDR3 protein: CASSTYSGTLGHQPQHF

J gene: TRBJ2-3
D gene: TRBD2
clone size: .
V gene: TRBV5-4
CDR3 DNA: TGTGCCAGCAGCTTGCCCAGCGGGAGGAATACGCAGTATTTT
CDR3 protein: CASSLPSGRNTQYF

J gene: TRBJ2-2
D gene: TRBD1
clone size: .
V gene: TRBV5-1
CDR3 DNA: TGCGCCAGCAGCTTGAAAACAGGGGGCAAGGATTGGCTGTTTTTT
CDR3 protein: CASSLKTGGKDWLFF

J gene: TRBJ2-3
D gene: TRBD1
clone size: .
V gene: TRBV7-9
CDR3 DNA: TGTGCCAGCAGCTCAGACAGGGGGCTTCGGGATACGCAGTATTTT
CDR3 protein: CASSSDRGLRDTQYF

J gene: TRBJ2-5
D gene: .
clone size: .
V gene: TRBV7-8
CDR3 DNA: TGTGCCACCGGGCCGCCGGTAGGGGAGACCCAGTACTTC
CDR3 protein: CATGPPVGETQYF

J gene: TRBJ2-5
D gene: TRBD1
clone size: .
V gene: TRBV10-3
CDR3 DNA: TGTGCCACCAGACAGGGTGGAGAGACCCAGTACTTC
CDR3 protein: CATRQGGETQYF

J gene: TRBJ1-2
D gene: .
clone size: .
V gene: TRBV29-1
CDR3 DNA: TGCAGCGTTGAGAAGGACACTCCCGGCTATGGCTACACCTTC
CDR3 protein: CSVEKDTPGYGYTF

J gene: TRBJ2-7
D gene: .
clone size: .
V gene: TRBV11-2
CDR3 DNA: TGTGCCAGCAGCCGGGACCCGGTTGGCTACGAGCAGTACTTC
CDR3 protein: CASSRDPVGYEQYF

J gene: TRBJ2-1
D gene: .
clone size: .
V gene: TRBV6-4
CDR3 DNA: TGTGCCAGCAGTGACTCAACACGACTGGAGCAGTTCTTC
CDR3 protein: CASSDSTRLEQFF

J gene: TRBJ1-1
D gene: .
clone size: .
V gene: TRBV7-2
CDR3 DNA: TGTGCCAGCAGCCCACGACTGATGAACACTGAAGCTTTCTTT
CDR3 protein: CASSPRLMNTEAFF

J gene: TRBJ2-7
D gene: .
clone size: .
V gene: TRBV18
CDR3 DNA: TGTGCCAGCTCACCGCCTTCACCGGGACACCTCATGCAGTACTTC
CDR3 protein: CASSPPSPGHLMQYF

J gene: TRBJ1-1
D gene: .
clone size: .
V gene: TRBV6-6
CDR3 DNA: TGTGCCAGCAGTTACCCAACGGGGGCCAACACTGAAGCTTTCTTT
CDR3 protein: CASSYPTGANTEAFF

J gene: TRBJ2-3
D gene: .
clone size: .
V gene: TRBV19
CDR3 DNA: TGTGCCAGTAGCCAAAACACAGATACGCAGTATTTT
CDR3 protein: CASSQNTDTQYF

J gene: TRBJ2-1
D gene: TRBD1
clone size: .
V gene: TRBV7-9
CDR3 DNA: TGTGCCAGCAGCCCGGGGACAGGAAGTGTCTTC
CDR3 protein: CASSPGTGSVF

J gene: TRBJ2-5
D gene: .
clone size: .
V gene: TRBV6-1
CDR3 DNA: TGTGCCAGCAGTGAATCCACGGGAACTCAAGAGACCCAGTACTTC
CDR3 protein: CASSESTGTQETQYF

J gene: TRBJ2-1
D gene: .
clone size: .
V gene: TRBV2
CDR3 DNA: TGTGCCAGCAGTGATAGAGCGGCTTCCTACAATGAGCAGTTCTTC
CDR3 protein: CASSDRAASYNEQFF

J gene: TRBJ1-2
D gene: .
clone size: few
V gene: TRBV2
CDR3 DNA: TGTGCCAGCAGGACAGTTAATGGCTACACCTTC
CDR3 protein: CASRTVNGYTF

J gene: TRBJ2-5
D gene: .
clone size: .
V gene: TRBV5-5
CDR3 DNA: TGTGCCAGCAGCCTTTTGGCCAGTACCCCAGAGACCCAGTACTTC
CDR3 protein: CASSLLASTPETQYF

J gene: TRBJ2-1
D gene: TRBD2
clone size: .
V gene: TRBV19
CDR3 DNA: TGTGCCAGTAGCCTCGGGACTAGCGGGAGCAATGAGCAGTTCTTC
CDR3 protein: CASSLGTSGSNEQFF

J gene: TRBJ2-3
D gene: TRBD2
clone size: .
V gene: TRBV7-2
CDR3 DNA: TGTGCCAGCAGCTTCGAGCGGGAAGATACGCAGTATTTT
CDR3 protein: CASSFEREDTQYF

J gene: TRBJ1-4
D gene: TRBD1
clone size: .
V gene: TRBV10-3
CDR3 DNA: TGTGCCAATCGGGACAGGGCAGGTGGAAAACTGTTTTTT
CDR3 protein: CANRDRAGGKLFF